A single sample is the source of the 10 T cell receptor beta chains below, sequenced in a study of PD-1 blockade in classical Hodgkin lymphoma. Each patient relapsed following autologous stem cell transplantation, and prior brentuximab vedotin exposure differed. Profiling relied on immunoSEQ multiplex PCR, and the TCRdb table lists in-frame clones only, not all of them. The sample has about 46,000 clones; 73% are singletons. The sample consisted of peripheral blood mononuclear cells (PBMCs), taken at baseline. These receptors originate from a human donor with classical Hodgkin lymphoma.

V gene TRBV9 combines with J gene TRBJ2-5; no firm D call. The J call could be wrong; TRBJ2-7 is a better fit for the DNA end. This CDR3 is 14 amino acids long. CDR1 is SGDLS, CDR2 YYNGEE, per germline. CDR3 DNA: TGTGCCAGCAGCGTAGGGTCGGTGGGCTACGAGCAGTACTTC. It yields the protein CASSVGSVGYEQYF.

Only one count was recorded for this clone. The chain is built from TRBV5-4 and TRBJ1-5; weak D call: TRBD1 (5 bases). V was cut by 6 bases and J by 3 bases, with 10 bases left in between. This CDR3 comprises 13 residues. Germline CDR1 SGHNT, CDR2 YYREEE (reference sequence). CDR3 residues: CASKQEDNQPQHF. The CDR3 DNA reads as TGTGCCAGCAAACAGGAGGACAATCAGCCCCAGCATTTT.

This sequence joins TRBV27 and TRBJ2-5, with 11 positions matching TRBD1. The CDR3 has 16 amino acids. V lost 5 bases to trimming and J lost 4 bases; unmatched junction nucleotides: 9. Germline V gene lookup returns CDR1 MNHEY and CDR2 SMNVEV (reference sequence). The CDR3 region is CASSRGDRGSRETQYF. The CDR3 DNA reads TGTGCCAGCAGTCGAGGGGACAGGGGGAGTCGAGAGACCCAGTACTTC.

CDR3 sequence: CASSQEGTDTSSYNEQFF. For the CDR3, the DNA is TGCGCCAGCAGCCAAGAGGGAACCGACACTAGCTCCTACAATGAGCAGTTCTTC. The chain employs TRBV4-1 and TRBJ2-1, with TRBD2 as a possible D gene (5 bases). V was clipped by 0 bases and J by 0 bases, with 15 bases between them. The length of the CDR3 is 18 residues. In germline, CDR1 is MGHRA, CDR2 YSYEKL.

The chain is built from TRBV2 and TRBJ2-3; D unresolved. The CDR3 covers 14 residues. Germline V lookup: CDR1 SNHLY, CDR2 FYNNEI. Trimming cost V 7 bases and J 4 bases, with 15 bases left between them. The CDR3 bases are TGTGCCAGCAAGATGACCCCCCAGGCAGATACGCAGTATTTT. Protein: CASKMTPQADTQYF.

Only a few counts were recorded for this clone. The gene calls are TRBV5-6 and TRBJ1-2, with D perhaps TRBD1 (5 bases). The CDR3 totals 14 residues. Germline assignment: CDR1 SGHDT and CDR2 YYEEEE. Trimming stripped 5 bases from V and 4 bases from J, with 15 bases between. In nucleotides, the CDR3 is TGTGCCAGCAGTTATGGGACGCTCTTCTATGGCTACACCTTC. Amino acid sequence: CASSYGTLFYGYTF.

The V and J genes are TRBV11-2 and TRBJ1-2, with D possibly being TRBD1 (6 bases). The CDR3 runs to 15 residues. V lost 4 bases and J 3 bases, leaving 15 bases between the germline ends. Germline V gives CDR1 SGHAT, CDR2 FQNNGV. The CDR3: CASSSLSGADYGYTF. The CDR3 DNA is TGTGCCAGCAGCTCCCTCTCGGGGGCTGACTATGGCTACACCTTC.

V usage is TRBV4-1 and J usage is TRBJ2-2; the D is unclear. CDR1 is MGHRA, CDR2 YSYEKL, per germline. The CDR3 has 13 residues. V lost 3 bases and J lost 6, with 8 bases in between. The CDR3 region has the DNA TGCGCCAGCAGCCACCCCTCGGCCGGGGAGCTGTTTTTT. Its protein is CASSHPSAGELFF.

This clone was picked up a small number of times. The chain recombines TRBV5-1 with TRBJ2-7; possibly TRBD2 for D (6 bases). V lost 1 base, J lost 4 bases, and 18 bases lay in between. Germline V CDR1 and CDR2: SGHRS, YFSETQ. CDR3 length equals 16 residues. The chain's CDR3 is CASSLSTGERQYEQYF. The CDR3 DNA sequence: TGCGCCAGCAGCTTGAGTACGGGGGAAAGGCAGTACGAGCAGTACTTC.

The chain employs TRBV7-9 and TRBJ1-4; D gene unclear. Trimming pared 1 base from V and 8 bases from J, leaving 11 bases between. CDR1 and CDR2 from the germline V gene are SEHNR and FQNEAQ (reference sequence). The length of the CDR3 is 14 residues. The CDR3 nucleotides read TGTGCCAGCAGCTTAGTAGCCGCCAAAGAAAAACTGTTTTTT. Residues: CASSLVAAKEKLFF.